The source of this TCR beta chain is a study of blood T cell repertoires in COVID-19. Study summary: Nucleic acid was either cDNA or gDNA, and it came from T cells, B-cell-depleted T cells, or PBMCs.

The germline CDR1 and CDR2 sequences are SGHVS and FNYEAQ. J gave up 3 bases and V 5 bases, and 9 bases lay outside the gene matches. The CDR3 consists of 16 residues. In the original processing: Estimation of nucleated cell counts relied on the amplification of reference gene primers. Sequencing was performed with immunoSEQ multiplex PCR; in TCRdb, only in-frame clones are kept and a portion is missing. V, J and clone size were drawn from that table, and D and trimming were deduced from the DNA. The sample holds under 200,000 clones; roughly 70% are singletons and the top ten take around 2.9%. This clone was detected only a few times.

The sequence derives from an elderly woman with acute or convalescent COVID-19. What was sequenced was peripheral blood. V usage is TRBV7-6 and J usage is TRBJ2-4; 8 positions agree with TRBD2. This CDR3 reads CASSPLYAGGKNIQYF. For the CDR3, the DNA is TGTGCCAGCAGCCCCCTATATGCGGGGGGCAAAAACATTCAGTACTTC. Looking up the rest from reference TRBV7-6 and TRBJ2-4 gives the full variable domain: GAGVSQSPRYKVTKRGQDVALRCDPISGHVSLYWYRQALGQGPEFLTYFNYEAQQDKSGLPNDRFSAERPEGSISTLTIQRTEQRDSAMYRCASSPLYAGGKNIQYFGAGTRLSVL.